The sequence of this T cell receptor (beta chain) was determined in a study of T cells in Graves' hyperthyroidism and ophthalmopathy (dated by TCRdb to about 2019). A note on the overall study: Peripheral blood samples were taken at the time of initial diagnosis, prior to any treatment. The approximately 98 discovery patients were randomly divided into training and test sets at a 7:3 ratio. After sampling, hyperthyroidism patients received methimazole starting at 30 mg daily, and ophthalmopathy patients received high-dose intravenous methylprednisolone. To identify TCR V-J signatures that set the groups apart, the researchers used a discovery cohort of 100 patients, made up of roughly 40 with Graves' ophthalmopathy and 55 to 65 with stable Graves' hyperthyroidism. Thyroid tissue and blood T-cell repertoires from six Graves' hyperthyroidism patients were also compared in the study. Prospective prediction of ophthalmopathy was tested in an independent validation cohort consisting of roughly 19 hyperthyroidism patients and around 16 patients who later progressed to ophthalmopathy. The paper reports TCR Vbeta CDR3 sequencing of 135 peripheral blood samples: 40 or so ophthalmopathy, 70 to 85 hyperthyroidism and roughly 17 progressor patients.

The TCR beta CDR3 regions were amplified from the RNA transcripts. The first round of RT-PCR for the TCR CDR3 was performed with the HTBI primer set and the Qiagen OneStep RT-PCR kit. Libraries were constructed in a second round of multiplex PCR, after which size selection and purification were performed. Sequencing of the libraries was done on an Illumina HiSeq2000 using paired-end 100 bp reads. The original pipeline was this. SOAPnuke was used to process the raw data, throwing out any read that contained adapters or uncalled bases, had a mean Phred below 15, or lacked an exact constant-primer or identifier match. COPE v1.2.5 was used to merge the high-quality paired reads, and each unique nucleotide sequence was defined as a clonotype. MiTCR v1.1 was used to align the clonotypes against IMGT TRBV, TRBD and TRBJ reference segments. The analysis was restricted to V-J combinations with a frequency above 0.0001, which together covered 99.2% of the repertoires. A TCS score was defined as the ratio between F50 (clonal expansion) and ExV (chaos), using BLOSUM62-based TCRdist between CDR3 peptides within each V-J. Welch's t-statistics and random forest reduced roughly 500 V-J features to 13, which were used in a naive Bayes classifier (R e1071). TCRdb cleaned the public reads at Q25 with fastp, built clones with MiXCR and kept in-frame beta chains. Each entry is one CDR3 protein sequence, shown with its most common DNA and genes. V and J calls and clone size were set by TCRdb, not the authors. Across this sample there are approximately 380,000 distinct CDR3 sequences, with 19% seen only once. 3.5% to 4% of the sample is held by the ten biggest clonotypes.

Stable Graves' hyperthyroidism was defined as no progression to ophthalmopathy during 18 months of follow-up. Hyperthyroidism patients were newly diagnosed, had a disease duration of under 2 months, and were aged 18 to 65 years. Patients with uncontrolled infections, other autoimmune diseases, pregnancy or lactation were excluded. Diagnoses were established on the basis of clinical symptoms, serum thyroxine and TRAb, thyroid ultrasound, and orbital computed tomography. PBMCs were separated from 8 to 10 ml of fresh peripheral blood using Ficoll-Paque density gradient centrifugation. Total RNA was extracted using Trizol reagent, and RNA quality was assessed on an Agilent 2100 Bioanalyzer. Broader findings and caveats from the paper: In validation, the model predicted progression to ophthalmopathy a median of 6.5 months before onset, with about 71% sensitivity and about 72% specificity. Sample size was not statistically predetermined, and investigators were not blinded to group allocation. Most expanded thyroid clonotypes (frequency above 0.001) were also detected in blood, suggesting blood repertoires may reflect thyroid immune responses. A 13 V-J signature model separated ophthalmopathy from stable hyperthyroidism, with nearly 90% sensitivity and 81% to 83% specificity in cross-validation and 80%/75% in testing.

Looking up the germline V gene yields CDR1 MNHNS and CDR2 SASEGT. Including cysteine and phenylalanine, the CDR3 has 13 amino acids. Left in the record is the CDR3 DNA by itself, 39 bases read in frame from the first base. V loses 5 bases of germline sequence and J loses 3 bases, and the interval between the two ends is 11 bases. Worth noting for this clonotype: Its antigen is currently not known. The sample holds no much larger clone one base away, and base qualities are not on file.

The rearranged chain carries TRBV6-1 and TRBJ2-7, with the D gene too uncertain to name. This receptor was identified in a woman aged 18 to 35 with Graves' hyperthyroidism. The sequenced sample was blood. CDR3 loop: CASSRTLGYEQYF. The DNA sequence is given as TGTGCCAGCAGTCGGACGCTCGGCTACGAGCAGTACTTC.